The clone carrying this T cell receptor beta chain turned up a few times. This sample is part of a study of blood T cell repertoires in COVID-19. Clinical histories supplied by participants themselves formed the basis of cohort assignment. Donors in Cohort 3 who had recovered were those with two negative PCRs, healthcare professional clearance, or resolution of their symptoms. Sequenced by immunoSEQ multiplex PCR; TCRdb stores in-frame clones only, minus some. The repertoire holds 150,000 to 200,000 clones, with about 88% as singletons. The CDR3 length is 16 residues. Germline assignment: CDR1 SEHNR and CDR2 FQNEAQ (reference sequence). V dropped 8 bases and J dropped 6; count of bases not matched to a gene: 15.

Specimen: PBMCs or T cells enriched from blood (not recorded which). The chain employs TRBV7-9 and TRBJ2-1; 8 nucleotides agree with TRBD2. This sequence was found in a woman between 18 and 29 years old who had recovered from COVID-19. CDR3 residues: CASLRGERELVNEQFF. In DNA form, the CDR3 reads TGTGCCAGCCTGCGGGGCGAGCGGGAGCTCGTCAATGAGCAGTTCTTC. Supplemented by reference TRBV7-9 and TRBJ2-1, the full variable domain reads DTGVSQNPRHKITKRGQNVTFRCDPISEHNRLYWYRQTLGQGPEFLTYFQNEAQLEKSRLLSDRFSAERPKGSFSTLEIQRTEQGDSAMYLCASLRGERELVNEQFFGPGTRLTVL.